These T cell receptor beta chains were read from a single sample in a study of Ad26.COV2.S vaccination and SARS-CoV-2 variants. Sequencing was performed with immunoSEQ multiplex PCR; in TCRdb, only in-frame clones are kept and a portion is missing. The data show about half a million clones, nearly 90% seen once. Sequencing was performed on peripheral blood, taken in a trial of Ad26.COV2.S vaccine versus placebo. These TCRs come from a person between 18 and 59 years old who received the Ad26.COV2.S COVID-19 vaccine or a placebo. Both conserved end residues are part of each CDR3. A D gene is named only where the DNA matches it firmly. Some rows have no size entry. The others give once, few or many, or a class for an expanded clone.

J gene | D gene | clone size | V gene | CDR3 protein | CDR3 DNA
TRBJ1-5 | TRBD1 | . | TRBV10-3 | CAISAGSTDRFRADSNQPQHF | TGTGCCATCAGCGCCGGGTCAACGGACAGGTTTCGCGCGGATAGCAATCAGCCCCAGCATTTT
TRBJ2-7 | . | . | TRBV7-8 | CASSPNSGSREQYF | TGTGCCAGCAGCCCGAACTCGGGGTCTCGGGAGCAGTACTTC
TRBJ1-5 | . | . | TRBV7-2 | CASSLAGAGQPQHF | TGTGCCAGCAGCTTAGCGGGGGCTGGTCAGCCCCAGCATTTT
TRBJ1-4 | . | . | TRBV30 | CAWSGSPDEKLFF | TGTGCCTGGAGTGGCAGCCCTGATGAAAAACTGTTTTTT
TRBJ1-5 | . | . | TRBV5-4 | CASSFMGANQPQHF | TGTGCCAGCAGCTTCATGGGGGCGAATCAGCCCCAGCATTTT
TRBJ2-3 | . | . | TRBV18 | CASSPPQGTDTQYF | TGTGCCAGCTCACCACCTCAGGGTACAGATACGCAGTATTTT
TRBJ1-3 | . | . | TRBV5-1 | CASSLERSGNTIYF | TGCGCCAGCAGCTTGGAACGATCTGGAAACACCATATATTTT
TRBJ1-5 | . | . | TRBV7-2 | CASSLGGWSSNQPQHF | TGTGCCAGCAGCTTAGGAGGGTGGAGTAGCAATCAGCCCCAGCATTTT
TRBJ2-7 | . | . | TRBV28 | CASTGRLASYEQYF | TGTGCCAGCACGGGGAGATTAGCTTCCTACGAGCAGTACTTC
TRBJ2-7 | . | . | TRBV4-3 | CASSQAPSYSYEQYF | TGCGCCAGCAGCCAAGCCCCGTCCTACTCCTACGAGCAGTACTTC
TRBJ2-3 | TRBD2 | . | TRBV19 | CASSIGGGGTDTQYF | TGTGCCAGTAGTATAGGCGGGGGGGGCACAGATACGCAGTATTTT
TRBJ1-3 | TRBD1 | . | TRBV13 | CASSPDRGPGNTIYF | TGTGCCAGCAGCCCCGACAGGGGCCCAGGAAACACCATATATTTT
TRBJ2-5 | TRBD1 | . | TRBV4-3 | CASSQDTGVEETQYF | TGCGCCAGCAGCCAAGATACAGGGGTGGAAGAGACCCAGTACTTC
TRBJ1-2 | . | . | TRBV6-5 | CASLPPGRGYGYTF | TGTGCCAGCTTACCCCCGGGGCGGGGGTATGGCTACACCTTC
TRBJ2-7 | . | many | TRBV29-1 | CSVSQGDSGEQYF | TGCAGCGTTAGCCAGGGGGACTCGGGGGAGCAGTACTTC
TRBJ1-6 | . | once | TRBV27 | CASSSRTGHNSPLHF | TGTGCCAGCAGTTCCCGGACGGGCCATAATTCACCCCTCCACTTT
TRBJ2-1 | . | . | TRBV11-3 | CASSLEGGAGNEQFF | TGTGCCAGCAGCTTAGAAGGGGGAGCAGGGAATGAGCAGTTCTTC
TRBJ1-2 | TRBD1 | . | TRBV30 | CAWNDRGPYGYTF | TGTGCCTGGAATGACAGGGGTCCCTATGGCTACACCTTC
TRBJ2-2 | . | . | TRBV7-9 | CASRAEGHTGELFF | TGTGCCAGCAGGGCGGAGGGACACACCGGGGAGCTGTTTTTT
TRBJ1-1 | TRBD1 | few | TRBV10-1 | CASPPGIDRGPGLNTEAFF | TGCGCCAGCCCGCCAGGCATAGACAGGGGGCCCGGGTTGAACACTGAAGCTTTCTTT
TRBJ2-5 | . | . | TRBV4-3 | CASSQETMLKTQYF | TGCGCCAGCAGCCAAGAAACTATGTTGAAGACCCAGTACTTC
TRBJ2-1 | . | once | TRBV11-3 | CASSLAGRYNEQFF | TGTGCCAGCAGCTTAGCGGGAAGATACAATGAGCAGTTCTTC
TRBJ1-1 | . | . | TRBV5-5 | CASSPRQPKTGSMNTEAFF | TGTGCCAGCAGCCCCCGACAACCAAAGACGGGCAGTATGAACACTGAAGCTTTCTTT
TRBJ2-7 | . | . | TRBV27 | CASSFRRRDGYEQYF | TGTGCCAGCAGTTTTCGGAGGAGGGACGGCTACGAGCAGTACTTC
TRBJ1-2 | . | . | TRBV7-8 | CASSFGNARGGYTF | TGTGCCAGCAGCTTCGGCAACGCCCGAGGGGGCTACACCTTC
TRBJ2-7 | . | . | TRBV9 | CASSVRGVDEQYF | TGTGCCAGCAGCGTACGAGGGGTTGACGAGCAGTACTTC
TRBJ2-1 | . | . | TRBV4-3 | CASSQDLRVLTRRNEQFF | TGCGCCAGCAGCCAAGATCTCCGGGTCCTAACCCGTCGGAATGAGCAGTTCTTC
TRBJ2-5 | TRBD1 | . | TRBV29-1 | CSDRPGQGQETQYF | TGCAGCGATCGACCGGGACAGGGACAAGAGACCCAGTACTTC
TRBJ2-1 | . | . | TRBV24-1 | CATRGGSYNEQFF | TGTGCCACGAGGGGGGGGTCTTACAATGAGCAGTTCTTC
TRBJ2-1 | . | . | TRBV12-3/TRBV12-4 | CASSFQATGEQFF | TGTGCCAGCAGTTTCCAGGCAACGGGTGAGCAGTTCTTC
TRBJ1-1 | . | . | TRBV5-4 | CASSLEAGWNTEAFF | TGTGCCAGCAGCTTGGAGGCAGGGTGGAACACTGAAGCTTTCTTT
TRBJ1-2 | . | . | TRBV3-1/TRBV3-2 | CASSQAQGYTF | TGTGCCAGCAGCCAGGCACAGGGTTACACCTTC
TRBJ1-4 | TRBD1 | . | TRBV18 | CASSPLPPGQPLQVNEKLFF | TGTGCCAGCTCACCCCTCCCACCGGGACAGCCTCTTCAAGTTAATGAAAAACTGTTTTTT
TRBJ1-2 | . | . | TRBV12-3/TRBV12-4 | CASSSLYGYTF | TGTGCCAGCAGTTCCCTCTATGGCTACACCTTC
TRBJ1-4 | TRBD1 | . | TRBV9 | CASSLSTGTPEKLFF | TGTGCCAGCAGCCTTTCGACAGGGACCCCTGAAAAACTGTTTTTT
TRBJ1-5 | . | . | TRBV6-2/TRBV6-3 | CASSYSNSNQPQHF | TGTGCCAGCAGTTACTCGAATAGCAATCAGCCCCAGCATTTT
TRBJ1-2 | . | . | TRBV7-2 | CASSLSVDYGYTF | TGTGCCAGCAGCTTATCGGTTGACTATGGCTACACCTTC